This is a list of T cell receptor beta chains from one sample in a study of identical twins. Each CDR3 protein gets one entry after TCRdb re-called the 5' RACE reads with MiXCR. This sample carries about 900,000 distinct CDR3 sequences, roughly 12% of them seen once, and the ten largest clones take about 1.5%. The data were also submitted as part of a second study, on yellow fever vaccine responses in identical twins.

Source material: PBMCs. The source is a woman younger than 30 in good health. The CDR3 runs from the conserved cysteine through the conserved F or W. D genes are given only for firm matches. The listing skips clone size in some rows; elsewhere it reads once, few, many or a size class.

D gene	V gene	clone size	J gene	CDR3 DNA	CDR3 protein
.	TRBV7-2	few	TRBJ2-1	TGTGCCAGCAGCTTTTCGGGCCAGAAGGTCAATGAGCAGTTCTTC	CASSFSGQKVNEQFF
.	TRBV5-1	few	TRBJ2-7	TGCGCCAGCAGCCCCACACGGGCCAACTCCTACGAGCAGTACTTC	CASSPTRANSYEQYF
.	TRBV29-1	few	TRBJ2-4	TGCAGCGCCTCGCCTCGGGACGGGTACATTCAGTACTTC	CSASPRDGYIQYF
TRBD1	TRBV6-1	many	TRBJ1-5	TGTGCCAGCAGTGAATTTGAGGGGGCGGCTCAGCCCCAGCATTTT	CASSEFEGAAQPQHF
TRBD1	TRBV7-2	many	TRBJ1-1	TGTGCCAGCAGCCGTGACAGGGGCTCTGAAGCTTTCTTT	CASSRDRGSEAFF
TRBD2	TRBV6-2/TRBV6-3	few	TRBJ2-7	TGTGCCAGCACCGCCCTACTAGCGGAGCGCTCCTACGAGCAGTACTTC	CASTALLAERSYEQYF
TRBD1	TRBV10-2	few	TRBJ2-2	TGCGCCACGCAACTATGGGACAGGGGAGCCCCGAACACCGGGGAGCTGTTTTTT	CATQLWDRGAPNTGELFF
TRBD2	TRBV7-2	few	TRBJ2-6	TGTGCCAAAGCGGGGGGGTCCTCTGGGGCCAACGTCCTGACTTTC	CAKAGGSSGANVLTF
.	TRBV20-1	.	TRBJ2-3	TGCAGTGCTAGAGACCCACTCCTAGCGACCCTCACAGATACGCAGTATTTT	CSARDPLLATLTDTQYF
TRBD2	TRBV6-2/TRBV6-3	.	TRBJ2-3	TGTGCCAGCAGCTCGCCGGGAGGAGTGGGGGATACGCAGTATTTT	CASSSPGGVGDTQYF
TRBD2	TRBV20-1	many	TRBJ2-2	TGCAGTGCCACTAGCGGGGGGACTTGGGGCGGGGAGCTGTTTTTT	CSATSGGTWGGELFF
.	TRBV24-1	.	TRBJ2-1	TGTGCCACCAGTGTTGGGGGTGAGCAGTTCTTC	CATSVGGEQFF
.	TRBV29-1	many	TRBJ2-5	TGCAGCGCAAGACCCCCCTCGCAAGAGACCCAGTACTTC	CSARPPSQETQYF
TRBD2	TRBV12-3/TRBV12-4	few	TRBJ2-7	TGTGCCAGCAGCCGTAGGGGACTAGCGCGAGTGGAGTCCCGGGAGCAGTACTTC	CASSRRGLARVESREQYF
.	TRBV10-3	many	TRBJ2-6	TGTGCCATCAGTGAGTCTGAGAACTCTGGGGCCAACGTCCTGACTTTC	CAISESENSGANVLTF
.	TRBV7-9	few	TRBJ2-2	TGTGCCAGCAGGTATAGCGGTTCGAACACCGGGGAGCTGTTTTTT	CASRYSGSNTGELFF
TRBD1	TRBV12-3/TRBV12-4	few	TRBJ2-3	TGTGCCAGCAACCAGGGGGCTGATACGCAGTATTTT	CASNQGADTQYF
.	TRBV7-9	few	TRBJ2-3	TGTGCCAGCAGCCCCAGCGGATTTAGCACAGATACGCAGTATTTT	CASSPSGFSTDTQYF
.	TRBV7-2	many	TRBJ2-2	TGTGCCAGCAGCTTAGCGATCCTTAACACCGGGGAGCTGTTTTTT	CASSLAILNTGELFF
TRBD1	TRBV12-5	.	TRBJ1-1	TGTGCTAGTGGTCCCACGGACAGGAAGGGCACTGAAGCTTTCTTT	CASGPTDRKGTEAFF
.	TRBV29-1	.	TRBJ1-1	TGCAGCGTCCCGGTAGGAGGAAGTGAAGCTTTCTTT	CSVPVGGSEAFF
.	TRBV5-1	.	TRBJ1-1	TGCGCCAGCAGCTTCGCCCGGGTGAACACTGAAGCTTTCTTT	CASSFARVNTEAFF
.	TRBV6-2/TRBV6-3	.	TRBJ2-5	TGTGCCAGCAGTTACTCGATAGGGGCGAGACAGAAAAACCAAGAGACCCAGTACTTC	CASSYSIGARQKNQETQYF
TRBD1	TRBV3-1	few	TRBJ1-2	TGTGCCAGCAGCCCCTGGACAGGGGTTTATGGCTACACCTTC	CASSPWTGVYGYTF
TRBD2	TRBV20-1	.	TRBJ2-3	TGCAGTGCTACACTAGCGGGGCTCACAGATACGCAGTATTTT	CSATLAGLTDTQYF
.	TRBV12-3/TRBV12-4	many	TRBJ2-7	TGTGCCAGCAGTTTACCCCCCCCTCCCTACGAGCAGTACTTC	CASSLPPPPYEQYF
.	TRBV28	.	TRBJ2-1	TGTGCCAGCAGTTTACTAGCCGTTGTAGTCAATGAGCAGTTCTTC	CASSLLAVVVNEQFF
.	TRBV7-8	.	TRBJ1-1	TGTGCCAGCAGCTTAGGTGTATTACTGAACACTGAAGCTTTCTTT	CASSLGVLLNTEAFF
.	TRBV20-1	many	TRBJ2-1	TGCAGTGCTAGGACAGTCTACAATGAGCAGTTCTTC	CSARTVYNEQFF
TRBD1	TRBV15	few	TRBJ1-4	TGTGCCACCAGCAGAGAGCGAGGGGGCCGGGGCGAAAAACTGTTTTTT	CATSRERGGRGEKLFF
.	TRBV7-3	few	TRBJ2-1	TGTGCCAGCAGCTTAACGCTTGTCAGAACAAATGAGCAGTTCTTC	CASSLTLVRTNEQFF
.	TRBV7-9	.	TRBJ2-3	TGTGCCACCGACTCTACCATGTTTCAAGTTTTT	CATDSTMFQVF
.	TRBV28	few	TRBJ2-7	TGTGCCAGCAGTTGGACCGGGTCCGACTACGAGCAGTACTTC	CASSWTGSDYEQYF
TRBD1	TRBV12-3/TRBV12-4	many	TRBJ1-2	TGTGCCAGCAGTTCCATGGGCGACAGGGCGGGGGGCTACACCTTC	CASSSMGDRAGGYTF
.	TRBV15	few	TRBJ2-5	TGTGCCACCAGCAGAGGGGGGGTTGAGACCCAGTACTTC	CATSRGGVETQYF
.	TRBV29-1	.	TRBJ1-5	TGCAGCGTTGGGACAGACAATCAGCCCCAGCATTTT	CSVGTDNQPQHF
TRBD2	TRBV10-3	.	TRBJ2-1	TGTGCCATCAGACCGGGACTAGCGGGAGCATCCGATGAGCAGTTCTTC	CAIRPGLAGASDEQFF
.	TRBV20-1	.	TRBJ1-5	TGCAGTGCTGCTCATAGCAATCAGCCCCAGCATTTT	CSAAHSNQPQHF
.	TRBV28	many	TRBJ2-1	TGTGCCAGCAGTTTACGGGAATGGAGTGAGCAGTTCTTC	CASSLREWSEQFF
TRBD1	TRBV28	.	TRBJ2-4	TGTGCCAGCAGTCCCGCGGCAGGGGGCTTTTGGAACATTCAGTACTTC	CASSPAAGGFWNIQYF
TRBD1	TRBV14	.	TRBJ2-5	TGTGCCAGCAGCCAGGGACAGGGTGGGACCCAGTACTTC	CASSQGQGGTQYF
TRBD1	TRBV27	.	TRBJ1-1	TGTGCCAGCAGTTTGGTCCAGGGGGTTTCTGAAGCTTTCTTT	CASSLVQGVSEAFF
.	TRBV5-6	few	TRBJ2-5	TGTGCCAGCAGCTTGGGTAATTCTTTATGGCAGCCCAAAGAGACCCAGTACTTC	CASSLGNSLWQPKETQYF
TRBD1	TRBV5-1	few	TRBJ2-7	TGCGCCAGCAGCTGGAAGGGACAGGGCTACGAGCAGTACTTC	CASSWKGQGYEQYF
.	TRBV7-9	.	TRBJ2-1	TGTGCCAGCAGCAAAGGGGGGTCCTACAATGAGCAGTTCTTC	CASSKGGSYNEQFF
.	TRBV15	.	TRBJ2-1	TGTGCCACCAGCAGAGACCCGCAATTGGGGGAATCCTACAATGAGCAGTTCTTC	CATSRDPQLGESYNEQFF
TRBD1	TRBV3-1	few	TRBJ2-3	TGTGCCAGCAGCCAGGAAGAACCCCGGGACAGACATACGCAGTATTTT	CASSQEEPRDRHTQYF
.	TRBV12-3/TRBV12-4	many	TRBJ2-5	TGTGCCAGCAGTTCCGGGACCCCCGAGCAGACCCAGTACTTC	CASSSGTPEQTQYF
.	TRBV7-9	many	TRBJ1-1	TGTGCCAGCAGCAAGGTACACCGCAATGGGGACACTGAAGCTTTCTTT	CASSKVHRNGDTEAFF
TRBD1	TRBV20-1	few	TRBJ2-1	TGCAGTGCTGGACAGGGAACCAATGAGCAGTTCTTC	CSAGQGTNEQFF
.	TRBV12-3/TRBV12-4	.	TRBJ1-1	TGTGCCAGCAATTTTAGGGGGACTGAAGCTTTCTTT	CASNFRGTEAFF
.	TRBV15	.	TRBJ2-1	TGTGCCACCAGCAGTACATATGGCGGCTACAATGAGCAGTTCTTC	CATSSTYGGYNEQFF
TRBD1	TRBV29-1	many	TRBJ2-7	TGCAGCGTTGCCGGACAGGATAAGGCCTACGAGCAGTACTTC	CSVAGQDKAYEQYF